The 8 T cell receptor beta chains below all came from one sample that was sequenced in a study of blood T cells in healthy people across ages. A J-beta primer mix and a sample-barcoded 5' primer were used in a second PCR of roughly 6 to 11 cycles. One entry per CDR3 protein results from TCRdb running MiXCR on the 5' RACE reads. The data show 1.2 million to 1.5 million distinct CDR3 sequences, with around 42% seen just once and roughly 7.7% held by the top ten. The source material was blood. The receptor source for this set is a woman under 30 in good health.

V is TRBV29-1 and J is TRBJ1-1; D remains ambiguous. Trimming removed 4 bases at V and 9 bases at J, with 12 bases between. The CDR3 spans 11 residues. From germline, CDR1 is SQVTM and CDR2 ANQGSEA. The CDR3 DNA follows: TGCAGCGTTGTGCGGGTAGATAAAGCTTTCTTT. Encoded protein: CSVVRVDKAFF.

J is TRBJ1-5 and V is TRBV4-3; D unclear. The CDR3 is 15 residues long. CDR1 and CDR2 (germline): LGHNA, YSLEER. V was clipped by 0 bases and J by 6 bases, with 12 bases between them. CDR3 bases: TGCGCCAGCAGCCAAGAAGGTCGAAGAGGTCAGCCCCAGCATTTT. It translates to CASSQEGRRGQPQHF.

This rearrangement joins TRBV3-1 to TRBJ2-5; D not certain. Germline assignment: CDR1 LGHDT and CDR2 YNNKEL (reference sequence). The germline V and J ends were trimmed by 0 bases and 7 bases, with 9 bases remaining between them. The CDR3 loop spans 13 amino acids. CDR3 amino acids: CASSQDRFGTQYF. CDR3 DNA: TGTGCCAGCAGCCAAGATCGATTCGGGACCCAGTACTTC.

This clonotype was recorded once. This chain uses TRBV20-1 with TRBJ1-4; D might be TRBD1 (6 bases). This CDR3 has 13 amino acids. The V and J ends lost 6 bases and 2 bases respectively, with 10 bases between them. Per germline, CDR1 DFQATT and CDR2 SNEGSKA (reference sequence). In DNA, the CDR3 is TGCAGTGCCATGGACAGCACTAATGAAAAACTGTTTTTT. This translates into CSAMDSTNEKLFF.

The sample holds a few counts of this clonotype. This chain joins TRBV10-3 and TRBJ2-1; 8 nucleotides align to TRBD2. Germline CDR1 is ENHRY and CDR2 is SYGVKD. CDR3 length: 14 residues. V dropped 5 bases and J dropped 0; count of bases not matched to a gene: 0. CDR3 amino acids: CAISTSGSYNEQFF. CDR3 coding DNA: TGTGCCATCAGTACTAGCGGCTCCTACAATGAGCAGTTCTTC.

This clonotype was detected once. The chain carries TRBV9 and TRBJ1-1, with D tentatively TRBD1 (5 bases). With 0 bases removed from V and 4 bases from J, the gap between germline ends came to 10 bases. Germline V gene sequence: CDR1 SGDLS, CDR2 YYNGEE. This CDR3 has 14 residues. This CDR3 reads CASSVVRGPTEAFF. The CDR3 bases are TGTGCCAGCAGCGTAGTACGGGGCCCCACTGAAGCTTTCTTT.

The chain joins TRBV20-1 to TRBJ2-7; no reliable D call. CDR1 is DFQATT, CDR2 SNEGSKA, per germline (reference sequence). This CDR3 is 12 amino acids long. DNA for the CDR3: TGCAGCAAGGACCATTCCTCCTACGAGCAGTACTTC. It specifies CSKDHSSYEQYF.

This clonotype was counted a few times. This chain connects TRBV24-1 to TRBJ2-5; D call uncertain. Per the germline V gene, CDR1 is KGHDR and CDR2 is SFDVKD. V shed 1 base and J shed 1 base, with 6 bases lying between them. This CDR3 spans 14 amino acids. The CDR3 loop reads CATSDFAVQETQYF. The CDR3 DNA follows: TGTGCCACCAGTGATTTTGCAGTCCAAGAGACCCAGTACTTC.